This T cell receptor (beta chain) was identified during a study of glioma-infiltrating T cells. Study results and caveats: Tissue-blood divergence was below expectation in non-neoplastic patients, above in gliomas. Tissue and blood shared very few CDR3 sequences.

With respect to this clonotype: Its target is not known.

TCR alpha and beta CDR3 regions were amplified from RNA using iRepertoire nested multiplex PCR. Input was about 85-450 ng of tissue mRNA or PBMC total RNA. TCRdb fed the multiplex PCR reads into MiXCR, producing one record per CDR3 protein. The sample records 40,000 or so distinct CDR3 sequences, around 20% being singletons. Germline V lookup: CDR1 DFQATT, CDR2 SNEGSKA (reference sequence). V dropped 5 bases and J dropped 1; count of bases not matched to a gene: 16. The CDR3 loop spans 17 amino acids. The specimen was glioma tissue, nonneoplastic brain tissue, or PBMCs (not recorded which). The V call is TRBV20-1, the J call TRBJ2-5; 7 bases fit TRBD2. The receptor comes from a human donor with low-grade glioma or glioblastoma, undergoing nonglioma brain surgery, or in good health (not recorded which). The CDR3 is CSAGGSTTGGFQETQYF. The CDR3 DNA is TGCAGTGCTGGCGGCTCTACTACGGGAGGTTTCCAAGAGACCCAGTACTTC.